Here is one T cell receptor beta chain with its context. Its antigen remains unknown. This sample was taken from a study of shared clonotypes between healthy human individuals. Overall study context: CD8 memory received one plate per donor, CD8 naive two, CD4 memory three and CD4 naive three.

Findings and caveats of the study: Shared clonotypes across all four donors exceeded non-shared ones in generation probability. It was observed that about 5% of naive CD4 clonotypes were shared across a few donors.

The table came from immunoSEQ multiplex PCR; TCRdb's copy has only in-frame clones and leaves some out. There are approximately 700,000 clones in the sample; 73% occur only once, and around 1.7% lies in the top ten. The V and J ends lost 6 bases and 7 bases, in that order; junction bases with no gene match: 11. This CDR3 has 13 amino acids. Germline lookup yields CDR1 SQVTM and CDR2 ANQGSEA. This TCR came from a young woman in good health. Sequencing used memory CD4+ T cells sorted from blood. Subset: CD45RA-negative fraction. This chain links TRBV29-1 with TRBJ1-2, with 7 bases matching TRBD1. The DNA for the CDR3 is TGCAGCGTGCTGGACAGGTACCCGTTTGGCTACACCTTC. Translating gives CSVLDRYPFGYTF.